These 15 T cell receptor beta chains were sequenced from one sample in a study of beta chain features in type 1 diabetes. What was sequenced were expressed TCRB transcripts, since all of the isolated RNA had been reverse transcribed. Generated by immunoSEQ multiplex PCR, the TCRdb table keeps only in-frame clones and is missing some. The sample carries 120,000 to 150,000 clones, roughly a tenth recorded once. Sequenced sample: naive CD4+ T cells from blood. These receptors all stem from a man younger than 35 in good health.

The CDR3 loop reads CASSLGTSGTDTQYF. DNA of the CDR3: TGCGCCAGCAGCTTGGGGACTAGCGGCACAGATACGCAGTATTTT. The V gene is TRBV5-1, the J gene TRBJ2-3; 9 nucleotides align to TRBD2. The CDR3 sequence is 15 residues long. CDR1 is SGHRS, CDR2 YFSETQ, per germline. With V trimmed by 0 bases and J by 1 base, 0 bases remained unmatched.

This CDR3 is CASSLSQLTVYEQYF. In nucleotides, the CDR3 is TGTGCCAGCTCACTATCTCAACTGACAGTCTACGAGCAGTACTTC. This sequence joins TRBV18 and TRBJ2-7; a weak D match, TRBD1 (5 bases). CDR1 and CDR2 from the germline V gene are KGHSH and LQKENI. V shed 4 bases and J shed 3 bases, with 16 bases lying between them. This CDR3 is 15 amino acids long.

V gene TRBV7-3 combines with J gene TRBJ2-3, with 14 bases lining up with TRBD2. Germline V gene sequence: CDR1 SGHTA, CDR2 FQGTGA. This CDR3 region has 16 residues. V was pared by 5 bases and J by 4 bases, with 5 bases of the junction left unmatched. The CDR3 sequence: CASSLRLAGGADTQYF. CDR3 bases: TGTGCCAGCAGCCTTAGACTAGCGGGGGGGGCAGATACGCAGTATTTT.

The table lists this clone with a few counts. This chain connects TRBV2 to TRBJ1-5; TRBD1 agrees at 10 bases. Germline V gives CDR1 SNHLY, CDR2 FYNNEI. This CDR3 region has 15 residues. V lost 7 bases, J lost 8 bases, and 11 bases stayed unmatched. For the CDR3, the DNA is TGTGCCAGCAAGTCCGGGACAGGGGATCTGGAGCCCCAGCATTTT. The encoded protein is CASKSGTGDLEPQHF.

The chain uses TRBV7-2 and TRBJ2-5; 9 bases are shared with TRBD2. The CDR3 contains 17 residues. The germline gives CDR1 SGHTA, CDR2 FQGNSA. Trimming took 1 base from V and 5 from J; bases not matched to a gene: 11. The CDR3 protein is CASSLGGGGGALETQYF. The CDR3 nucleotides read TGTGCCAGCAGCTTAGGGGGAGGCGGGGGGGCGTTGGAGACCCAGTACTTC.

The chain carries TRBV9 and TRBJ2-7; possibly TRBD2 for D (6 bases). This CDR3 comprises 14 residues. Trimming shortened V by 2 bases and J by 7 bases, and 16 bases separated the two germline ends. Per germline, CDR1 SGDLS and CDR2 YYNGEE. CDR3 residues: CASSVEEGSREQYF. As DNA, the CDR3 is TGTGCCAGCAGCGTGGAGGAGGGCTCAAGGGAGCAGTACTTC.

Comments on this clone: Germline and junction disagree at one end, which may indicate a read error. The rearrangement uses TRBV6-5 and TRBJ2-5; 7 positions match TRBD1. The CDR3 covers 13 residues. CDR1 and CDR2 (germline): MNHEY, SVGAGI. CDR3 residues: CAISRQGEETQYF. Here the CDR3 DNA reads TGTGCCATCAGTCGACAGGGAGAAGAGACCCAGTACTTC.

This clone was picked up a small number of times. The rearrangement uses TRBV7-3 and TRBJ2-3, with D perhaps matching TRBD2 (5 bases). CDR3 length: 12 residues. V was clipped by 6 bases and J by 6 bases, with 10 bases between them. Germline loops: CDR1 SGHTA, CDR2 FQGTGA. CDR3 nucleotides: TGTGCCAGCAGTTCCGGGGTGGATACGCAGTATTTT. Protein sequence: CASSSGVDTQYF.

The rearrangement links TRBV10-3 to TRBJ2-1; 8 nucleotides align to TRBD2. The junction had 9 bases not matched to a gene; V was cut back by 5 bases and J by 3 bases. CDR1 is ENHRY, CDR2 SYGVKD, per germline. The CDR3 runs 16 residues. CDR3 DNA sequence: TGTGCCATCAGTTCCTCGGGGGGGGGCCTCTACAATGAGCAGTTCTTC. It specifies CAISSSGGGLYNEQFF.

The chain carries TRBV7-3 and TRBJ2-1; the match to TRBD1 covers 7 bases. J lost 6 bases, V lost 2 bases, and 7 bases had no gene match. This CDR3 comprises 15 residues. Germline V gene data show CDR1 as SGHTA and CDR2 as FQGTGA. The CDR3 region is CASSLDRVGSNEQFF. DNA of the CDR3: TGTGCCAGCAGCTTAGACAGGGTGGGGTCCAATGAGCAGTTCTTC.

CDR3 sequence (DNA): TGCAGCGTTGGGGGACATCTGAACTATGGCTACACCTTC. It translates to CSVGGHLNYGYTF. This chain joins TRBV29-1 and TRBJ1-2, with D perhaps matching TRBD1 (6 bases). CDR3 size: 13 residues. From germline, CDR1 is SQVTM and CDR2 ANQGSEA. V lost 4 bases and J 2 bases, leaving 11 bases between the germline ends.

The sample holds a few counts of this clone. The gene calls are TRBV4-1 and TRBJ2-6, with a possible D match to TRBD2 (6 bases). The CDR3 has 18 residues. Germline CDR1 MGHRA, CDR2 YSYEKL. V was trimmed by 4 bases and J by 1 base, leaving 17 bases between them. CDR3 bases: TGCGCCAGCAGCCCACCGCCAGGGAGGTATTCTGGGGCCAACGTCCTGACTTTC. It translates to CASSPPPGRYSGANVLTF.

The V and J genes are TRBV7-2 and TRBJ1-4; D is perhaps TRBD1 (6 bases). This CDR3 contains 15 residues. Trimming took 1 base from V and 8 from J, leaving 14 bases between them. Germline CDR1 SGHTA, CDR2 FQGNSA. The CDR3 loop reads CASSLGKGGGEKLFF. The CDR3 region has the DNA TGTGCCAGCAGCTTAGGGAAGGGTGGGGGCGAAAAACTGTTTTTT.

This clone was seen only a few times. This sequence joins TRBV30 and TRBJ1-3; 7 nucleotides align to TRBD1. CDR1 and CDR2 (germline): GTSNPN, SVGIG (reference sequence). The CDR3 runs to 13 residues. V lost 5 bases and J lost 4; bases outside the gene matches: 5. This CDR3 reads CAWDRDRGNTIYF. CDR3 coding DNA: TGTGCCTGGGACAGGGATCGGGGAAACACCATATATTTT.

The V gene is TRBV6-6, the J gene TRBJ1-1; 8 bases align to TRBD1. The V gene end was trimmed by 6 bases and the J gene end by 4 bases; junction bases not matched to a gene: 4. There are 13 residues in the CDR3. In germline, CDR1 is MNHNY, CDR2 SVGAGI (reference sequence). This CDR3 reads CASSSTGGTEAFF. The DNA of the CDR3 is TGTGCCAGCAGCAGCACAGGGGGCACTGAAGCTTTCTTT.